Following are 11 T cell receptor beta chains from one sample sequenced in a study of blood T cell repertoires in COVID-19. Generated by immunoSEQ multiplex PCR, the TCRdb table keeps only in-frame clones and is missing some. The data show approximately 220,000 clones, under 90% seen once. The sample comprised peripheral blood. These receptors were collected from a woman aged 55-69 years who had recovered from COVID-19.

V and J are TRBV19 and TRBJ1-1; D gene ambiguous. This CDR3 is built from 14 residues. V gave up 6 bases and J gave up 7 bases, with 18 bases separating them. CDR1 and CDR2 from the germline V gene are LNHDA and SQIVND (reference sequence). The CDR3 DNA sequence: TGTGCCAGTAGGAAAATAGGACTGGGAAGTGAAGCTTTCTTT. Amino acids: CASRKIGLGSEAFF.

This rearrangement joins TRBV6-5 to TRBJ2-7; TRBD2 matches 9 bases. The CDR3 covers 14 residues. V shed 8 bases, J shed 3 bases, and the junction held 8 bases outside the gene matches. CDR1 is MNHEY, CDR2 SVGAGI, per germline. The CDR3 protein is CASRKAGGNYEQYF. CDR3 bases: TGTGCCAGCCGAAAAGCGGGGGGCAACTACGAGCAGTACTTC.

The chain recombines TRBV5-8 with TRBJ2-7; a possible D gene is TRBD1 (5 bases). The CDR3 totals 17 residues. Germline loops: CDR1 SGHTS, CDR2 YDEGEE. The V end lost 0 bases, the J end lost 3 bases, and 19 bases lay between the germline ends. The CDR3 DNA follows: TGTGCCAGCAGCTTGGGGACCCTGACAGCGAAAGGCTACGAGCAGTACTTC. Amino acids: CASSLGTLTAKGYEQYF.

The CDR3 protein is CARLREKLFF. The CDR3 DNA follows: TGTGCCAGACTGAGGGAAAAACTGTTTTTT. The chain couples TRBV5-3 to TRBJ1-4; D ambiguous. TRBV5-3 is marked as an open reading frame, function uncertain. This CDR3 spans 10 amino acids. V lost 7 bases, J lost 8 bases, and 6 bases lay in between.

J is TRBJ2-5 and V is TRBV30; 7 bases align to TRBD2. This CDR3 region has 12 residues. The germline gives CDR1 GTSNPN, CDR2 SVGIG (reference sequence). V lost 2 bases and J lost 4; bases outside the gene matches: 1. The CDR3 DNA reads TGTGCCTGGAGTTCGGGGGGAGAGACCCAGTACTTC. Its translation is CAWSSGGETQYF.

This clone was counted only a few times. V and J are TRBV19 and TRBJ1-6; TRBD1 is a possible D gene (5 bases). Germline V lookup: CDR1 LNHDA, CDR2 SQIVND (reference sequence). This CDR3 comprises 14 residues. The V end was cut by 6 bases, the J end by 6 bases, with 12 bases between. CDR3 bases: TGTGCCAGTAGCCCGGGACTTTTTAATTCACCCCTCCACTTT. Translating gives CASSPGLFNSPLHF.

V gene TRBV5-4 combines with J gene TRBJ2-7, with D maybe TRBD2 (6 bases). The V end was cut by 0 bases, the J end by 7 bases, with 14 bases between. Per germline, CDR1 SGHNT and CDR2 YYREEE (reference sequence). CDR3 size: 14 residues. Written as DNA, the CDR3 is TGTGCCAGCAGCTTGGGTCCGTTGGAGGGGGAGCAGTACTTC. Protein: CASSLGPLEGEQYF.

This chain uses TRBV27 with TRBJ1-2; D is possibly TRBD1 (5 bases). This CDR3 is 17 amino acids long. Germline V gene data show CDR1 as MNHEY and CDR2 as SMNVEV (reference sequence). V was trimmed by 5 bases and J by 1 base, leaving 20 bases between them. In DNA, the CDR3 is TGTGCCAGCAGTCAGGCCTACCAGTGGGGCCTTAACTATGGCTACACCTTC. Protein: CASSQAYQWGLNYGYTF.

This chain links TRBV5-4 with TRBJ2-5; the match to TRBD2 covers 13 bases. CDR1 is SGHNT, CDR2 YYREEE, per germline (reference sequence). The length of the CDR3 is 16 residues. The trim removed 4 bases at V and 7 bases at J, leaving 10 bases unmatched. The CDR3 is CASSLPTSGGWGTQYF. As DNA, the CDR3 is TGTGCCAGCAGCCTGCCGACTAGCGGGGGGTGGGGGACCCAGTACTTC.

V is TRBV7-3 and J is TRBJ2-3, with 8 bases matching TRBD2. CDR1 is SGHTA and CDR2 is FQGTGA in the germline V gene. After removal of 0 bases from V and 6 bases from J, the junction contained 8 bases not matched to a gene. The CDR3 spans 16 residues. CDR3 coding DNA: TGTGCCAGCAGCTTAACGAGCGGGGGCCTAACGGATACGCAGTATTTT. This translates into CASSLTSGGLTDTQYF.

The chain is built from TRBV2 and TRBJ1-1; TRBD1 is a possible D gene (6 bases). This CDR3 has 13 residues. The V gene's germline CDR1 is SNHLY and CDR2 FYNNEI. Trimming cost V 6 bases and J 1 base, with 9 bases left between them. As DNA, the CDR3 is TGTGCCAGCAGCATGGACAGGAACACTGAAGCTTTCTTT. It encodes CASSMDRNTEAFF.